The sample holds a few counts of the clone carrying this T cell receptor (beta chain). The target antigen is unknown. Produced via immunoSEQ multiplex PCR; TCRdb's table is partial and in-frame only. Altogether fewer than 130,000 clones are present, roughly 95% being singletons, with the ten largest covering approximately 0.49%. This entry is derived from a study of graft-versus-host responses after intestinal transplantation. Study background: Every one of the recipients received anti-thymocyte globulin induction and afterwards took tacrolimus and steroids for around 3 years.

This specimen was unstimulated CD8+ T cells sorted from spleen or lymph node cells, taken before intestinal transplant. This TCR was sampled from a human donor who received an intestinal transplant.

In DNA form, the CDR3 reads TGTGCCAGCAGCTTCGGGTACACTGAAGCTTTCTTT. It is translated as CASSFGYTEAFF. This chain joins TRBV5-6 and TRBJ1-1; unclear D gene. V dropped 2 bases and J dropped 3 bases, with 5 bases sitting between them. The CDR3 is 12 residues long. From germline, CDR1 is SGHDT and CDR2 YYEEEE. Variable domain in full (rest from reference TRBV5-6 and TRBJ1-1): DAGVTQSPTHLIKTRGQQVTLRCSPKSGHDTVSWYQQALGQGPQFIFQYYEEEERQRGNFPDRFSGHQFPNYSSELNVNALLLGDSALYLCASSFGYTEAFFGQGTRLTVV.